This is a list of T cell receptor beta chains from one sample in a study of control samples from healthy donors and cancer patients. Clones were sequenced by immunoSEQ multiplex PCR, and TCRdb holds only the in-frame ones, with some missing. The sample records about 63,000 clones, roughly 85% being singletons. Sequencing was done on a sample of blood. Receptors were obtained from a man aged 40-55 years in good health. The CDR3 runs from the conserved cysteine through the conserved F or W. The order of the fields is V gene, D gene, clone size, J gene, CDR3 DNA, CDR3 protein. The D gene is left open where the match is weak. Expanded clones get a size class; other rows say once, few or many, or leave the size out.

V gene: TRBV29-1; D gene: TRBD1; clone size: NA; J gene: TRBJ1-1; CDR3 DNA: TGCAGCGTGGGGGTGACAGGGAAGAACACTGAAGCTTTCTTT; CDR3 protein: CSVGVTGKNTEAFF
V gene: TRBV13; D gene: TRBD1; clone size: NA; J gene: TRBJ2-2; CDR3 DNA: TGTGCCAGCAGCTCCCCCAGGGACAGGGCTGGGGCCGGGGAGCTGTTTTTT; CDR3 protein: CASSSPRDRAGAGELFF
V gene: TRBV5-4; D gene: TRBD2; clone size: once; J gene: TRBJ2-7; CDR3 DNA: TGTGCCAGCAGCCCAGGCGGGACTAGAAAGGACGAGCAGTACTTC; CDR3 protein: CASSPGGTRKDEQYF
V gene: TRBV27; D gene: NA; clone size: NA; J gene: TRBJ1-2; CDR3 DNA: TGTGCCAGCAGTTCCCCGGGGGACAACTATGGCTACACCTTC; CDR3 protein: CASSSPGDNYGYTF
V gene: TRBV11-2; D gene: TRBD1; clone size: NA; J gene: TRBJ1-6; CDR3 DNA: TGTGCCAGCAGCTTAGATTCGAGACAGGGGGCCTCACCCCTCCACTTT; CDR3 protein: CASSLDSRQGASPLHF
V gene: TRBV6-4; D gene: NA; clone size: NA; J gene: TRBJ2-3; CDR3 DNA: TGTGCCAGCAGTCTCGGGGCGGAGAGCACAGATACGCAGTATTTT; CDR3 protein: CASSLGAESTDTQYF
V gene: TRBV5-6; D gene: TRBD1; clone size: NA; J gene: TRBJ2-1; CDR3 DNA: TGTGCCAGCAGCCAAAACCGGGACAGGGCCTACAATGAGCAGTTCTTC; CDR3 protein: CASSQNRDRAYNEQFF
V gene: TRBV7-3; D gene: TRBD1; clone size: NA; J gene: TRBJ1-1; CDR3 DNA: TGTGCCAGCAGCCGCAACAGGGGCGACACTGAAGCTTTCTTT; CDR3 protein: CASSRNRGDTEAFF
V gene: TRBV24-1; D gene: TRBD2; clone size: NA; J gene: TRBJ2-1; CDR3 DNA: TGTGCCACCAGTGATGCCCCCGGACTAGCGTTATCCAATGAGCAGTTCTTC; CDR3 protein: CATSDAPGLALSNEQFF
V gene: TRBV27; D gene: NA; clone size: NA; J gene: TRBJ1-2; CDR3 DNA: TGTGCCAGCACCCCAGACGAGAGATCCTATGGCTACACCTTC; CDR3 protein: CASTPDERSYGYTF
V gene: TRBV11-2; D gene: NA; clone size: NA; J gene: TRBJ2-7; CDR3 DNA: TGTGCCAGCAGATCAGGGGGGGGCTACGAGCAGTACTTC; CDR3 protein: CASRSGGGYEQYF